This T cell receptor beta chain is drawn from a study of cytomegalovirus exposure and HLA in healthy donors. The CDR3 spans 12 residues. Looked up from germline, CDR1 is KGHSH and CDR2 is LQKENI. V lost 0 bases, J lost 14 bases, and 11 bases lay in between. The PCR was carried out with 60 Vbeta primers and 13 Jbeta primers. Here immunoSEQ multiplex PCR was the method, and the copy in TCRdb shows in-frame clones only, minus some. The sample lists some 150,000 clones, approximately 85% occurring once. The rearrangement links TRBV18 to TRBJ2-1; D perhaps matches TRBD1 (6 bases). This TCR derives from a man in his fifties or sixties in good health and CMV-seropositive. Sequenced material: PBMCs. CDR3 nucleotide sequence: TGTGCCAGCTCACCACCGACAGGCGGTGAGTTCTTC. Protein product: CASSPPTGGEFF.